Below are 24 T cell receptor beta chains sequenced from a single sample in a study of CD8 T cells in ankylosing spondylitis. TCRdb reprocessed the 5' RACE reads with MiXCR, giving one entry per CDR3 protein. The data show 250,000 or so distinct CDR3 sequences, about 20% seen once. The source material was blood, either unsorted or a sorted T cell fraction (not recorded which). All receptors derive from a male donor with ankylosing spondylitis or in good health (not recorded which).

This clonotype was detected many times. The chain's CDR3 is CASSRRNYGYTF. The CDR3 region has the DNA TGTGCCAGTAGTAGGAGGAACTATGGCTACACCTTC. This chain uses TRBV19 with TRBJ1-2; D unclear. The V end was cut by 4 bases, the J end by 2 bases, with 5 bases between. The CDR3 is made up of 12 amino acids. Germline V gene lookup returns CDR1 LNHDA and CDR2 SQIVND (reference sequence).

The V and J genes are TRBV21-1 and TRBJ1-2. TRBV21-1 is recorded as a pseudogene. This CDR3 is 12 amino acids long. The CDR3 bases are TGTGCCAGCAGCTCTCGGCTCTATGGCTACACCTTC. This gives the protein CASSSRLYGYTF.

CDR3 bases: TGCGCCAGCAGCCAAGAGGACTCTCGGAACACTGAAGCTTTCTTT. Protein sequence: CASSQEDSRNTEAFF. The chain couples TRBV4-1 to TRBJ1-1; no firm D call. This CDR3 is 15 amino acids long. Germline V gives CDR1 MGHRA, CDR2 YSYEKL. Trimming stripped 0 bases from V and 1 base from J, with 9 bases between.

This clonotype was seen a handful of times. Here the CDR3 DNA reads TGCAGCGTCCTGGGACTAGCGGGGAAAAATGAGCAGTTCTTC. It translates to CSVLGLAGKNEQFF. The rearrangement joins TRBV29-1 to TRBJ2-1; 13 bases fit TRBD2. The V segment lost 6 bases and the J segment 7 bases; nucleotides outside the gene matches: 6. This CDR3 contains 14 residues. Germline V lookup: CDR1 SQVTM, CDR2 ANQGSEA.

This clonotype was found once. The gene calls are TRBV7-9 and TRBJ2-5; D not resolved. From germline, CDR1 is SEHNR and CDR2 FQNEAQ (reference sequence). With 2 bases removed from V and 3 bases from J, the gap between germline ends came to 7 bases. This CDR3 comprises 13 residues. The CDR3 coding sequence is TGTGCCAGCAGCTTATCCTCGAAAGAGACCCAGTACTTC. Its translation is CASSLSSKETQYF.

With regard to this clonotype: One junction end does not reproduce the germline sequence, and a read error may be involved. This CDR3 reads CASSLVSGRAVADSQYF. The CDR3 DNA reads as TGTGCCAGCAGCTTGGTTAGCGGGAGGGCGGTCGCAGATTCGCAGTATTTT. The gene calls are TRBV7-2 and TRBJ2-3; 11 bases match TRBD2. Germline V CDR1 and CDR2: SGHTA, FQGNSA. This CDR3 has 17 amino acids.

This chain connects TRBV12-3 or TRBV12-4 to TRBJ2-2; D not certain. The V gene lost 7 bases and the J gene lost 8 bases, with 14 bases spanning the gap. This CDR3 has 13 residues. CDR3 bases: TGTGCCAGCATTCTCACGGGTGGAGGGGAGCTGTTTTTT. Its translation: CASILTGGGELFF.

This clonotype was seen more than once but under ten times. DNA of the CDR3: TGCAGTGCGCGGACTAGTGTGACTAACGGGGTTGAAACAGATACGCAGTATTTT. This encodes CSARTSVTNGVETDTQYF. This chain joins TRBV20-1 and TRBJ2-3, with 7 bases matching TRBD2. The CDR3 has 18 residues. V trimming: 6 bases; J trimming: 3 bases; junction bases outside the gene matches: 21. Germline V lookup: CDR1 DFQATT, CDR2 SNEGSKA (reference sequence).

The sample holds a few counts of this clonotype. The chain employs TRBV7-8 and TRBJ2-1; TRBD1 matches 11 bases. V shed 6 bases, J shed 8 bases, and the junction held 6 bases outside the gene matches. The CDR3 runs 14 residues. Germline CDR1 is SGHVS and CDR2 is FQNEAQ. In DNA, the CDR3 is TGTGCCAGCAGAAACGGACAGGGGGCGCATGAGCAGTTCTTC. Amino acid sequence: CASRNGQGAHEQFF.

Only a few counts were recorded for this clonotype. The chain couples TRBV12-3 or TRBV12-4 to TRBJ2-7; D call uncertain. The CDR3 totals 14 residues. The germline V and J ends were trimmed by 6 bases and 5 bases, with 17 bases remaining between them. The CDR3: CASSAGRTTDEQYF. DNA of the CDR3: TGTGCCAGCAGCGCCGGCCGTACTACAGACGAGCAGTACTTC.

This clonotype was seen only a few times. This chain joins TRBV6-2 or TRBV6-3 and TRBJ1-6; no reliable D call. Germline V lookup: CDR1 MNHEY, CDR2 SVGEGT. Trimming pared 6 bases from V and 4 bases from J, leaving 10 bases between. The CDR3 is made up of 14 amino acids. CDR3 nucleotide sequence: TGTGCCAGCAGCTCAACAGATTATAATTCACCCCTCCACTTT. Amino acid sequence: CASSSTDYNSPLHF.

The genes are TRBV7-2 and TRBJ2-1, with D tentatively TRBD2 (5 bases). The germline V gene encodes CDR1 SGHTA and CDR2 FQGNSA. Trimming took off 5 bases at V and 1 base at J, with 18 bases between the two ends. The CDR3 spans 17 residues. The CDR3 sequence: CASSRRPSGPSYNEQFF. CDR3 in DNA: TGTGCCAGCAGCCGACGCCCCAGCGGTCCTTCCTACAATGAGCAGTTCTTC.

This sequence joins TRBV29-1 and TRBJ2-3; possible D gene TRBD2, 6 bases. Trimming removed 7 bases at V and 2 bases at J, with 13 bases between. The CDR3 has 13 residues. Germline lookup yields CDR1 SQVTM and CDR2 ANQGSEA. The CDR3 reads CSAYGGYTDTQYF. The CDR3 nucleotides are TGCAGCGCCTACGGGGGATACACAGATACGCAGTATTTT.

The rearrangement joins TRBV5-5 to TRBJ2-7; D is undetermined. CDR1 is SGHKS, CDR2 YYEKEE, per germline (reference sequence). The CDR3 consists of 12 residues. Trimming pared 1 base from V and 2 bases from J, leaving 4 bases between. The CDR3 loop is CASSLRAYEQYF. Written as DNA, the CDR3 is TGTGCCAGCAGCTTGAGAGCCTACGAGCAGTACTTC. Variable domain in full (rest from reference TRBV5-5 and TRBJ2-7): DAGVTQSPTHLIKTRGQQVTLRCSPISGHKSVSWYQQVLGQGPQFIFQYYEKEERGRGNFPDRFSARQFPNYSSELNVNALLLGDSALYLCASSLRAYEQYFGPGTRLTVT.

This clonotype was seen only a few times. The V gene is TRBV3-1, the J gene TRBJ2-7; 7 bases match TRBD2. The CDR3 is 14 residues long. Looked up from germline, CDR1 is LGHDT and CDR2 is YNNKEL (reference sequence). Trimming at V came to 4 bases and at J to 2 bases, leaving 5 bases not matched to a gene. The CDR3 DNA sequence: TGTGCCAGCAGCCGCCGGGACTACGCCTACGAGCAGTACTTC. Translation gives CASSRRDYAYEQYF.

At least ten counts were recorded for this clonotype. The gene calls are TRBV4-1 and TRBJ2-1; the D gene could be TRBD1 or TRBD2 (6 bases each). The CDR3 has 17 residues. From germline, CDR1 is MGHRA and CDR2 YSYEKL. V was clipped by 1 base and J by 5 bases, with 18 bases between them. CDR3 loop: CASSQVLGGRADNEQFF. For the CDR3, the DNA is TGCGCCAGCAGCCAAGTTCTCGGGGGCCGAGCGGACAATGAGCAGTTCTTC.

The chain's CDR3 is CASRRQGPNMNTEAFF. The CDR3 nucleotides read TGTGCCAGCAGAAGGCAGGGCCCGAACATGAACACTGAAGCTTTCTTT. V usage is TRBV27 and J usage is TRBJ1-1, with D possibly matching TRBD1 (5 bases). CDR1 MNHEY and CDR2 SMNVEV come from the germline V gene (reference sequence). CDR3 length: 16 amino acids. V was trimmed by 6 bases and J by 0 bases, leaving 17 bases between them.

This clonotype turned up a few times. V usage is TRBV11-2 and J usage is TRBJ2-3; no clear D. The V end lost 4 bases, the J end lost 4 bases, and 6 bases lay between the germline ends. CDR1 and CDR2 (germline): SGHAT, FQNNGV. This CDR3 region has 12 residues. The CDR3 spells CASSSRPDTQYF. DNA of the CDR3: TGTGCCAGCAGCTCAAGGCCAGATACGCAGTATTTT.

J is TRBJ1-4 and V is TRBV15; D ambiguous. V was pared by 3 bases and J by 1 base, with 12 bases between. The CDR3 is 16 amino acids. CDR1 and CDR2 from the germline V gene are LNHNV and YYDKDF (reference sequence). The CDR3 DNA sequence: TGTGCCACCAGCAGGGCCAGGATATTAACTAATGAAAAACTGTTTTTT. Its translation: CATSRARILTNEKLFF.

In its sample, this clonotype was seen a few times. The CDR3 nucleotides are TGTGCCTGGAGTGTCCTGGCGGGAGCTGACTTCTTC. Its protein is CAWSVLAGADFF. This sequence joins TRBV30 and TRBJ2-1; 7 bases align to TRBD2. The germline gives CDR1 GTSNPN, CDR2 SVGIG (reference sequence). The CDR3 extends over 12 amino acids. With V trimmed by 0 bases and J by 16 bases, 9 bases remained unmatched. Full variable domain (remainder filled in from reference TRBV30 and TRBJ2-1): SQTIHQWPATLVQPVGSPLSLECTVEGTSNPNLYWYRQAAGRGLQLLFYSVGIGQISSEVPQNLSASRPQDRQFILSSKKLLLSDSGFYLCAWSVLAGADFFGPGTRLTVL.

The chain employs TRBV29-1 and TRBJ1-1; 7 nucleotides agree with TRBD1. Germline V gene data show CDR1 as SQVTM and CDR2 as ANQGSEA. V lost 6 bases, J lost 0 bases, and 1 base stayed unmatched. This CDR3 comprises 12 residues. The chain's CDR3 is CSVTGMNTEAFF. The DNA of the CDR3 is TGCAGCGTGACAGGGATGAACACTGAAGCTTTCTTT. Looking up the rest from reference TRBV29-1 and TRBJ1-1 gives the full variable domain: SAVISQKPSRDICQRGTSLTIQCQVDSQVTMMFWYRQQPGQSLTLIATANQGSEATYESGFVIDKFPISRPNLTFSTLTVSNMSPEDSSIYLCSVTGMNTEAFFGQGTRLTVV.

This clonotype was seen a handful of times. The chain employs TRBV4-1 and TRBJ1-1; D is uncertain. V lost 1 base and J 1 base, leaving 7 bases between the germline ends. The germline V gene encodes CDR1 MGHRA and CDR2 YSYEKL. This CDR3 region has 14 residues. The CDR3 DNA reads TGCGCCAGCAGCCAAGTTCCCACGAACACTGAAGCTTTCTTT. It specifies CASSQVPTNTEAFF.

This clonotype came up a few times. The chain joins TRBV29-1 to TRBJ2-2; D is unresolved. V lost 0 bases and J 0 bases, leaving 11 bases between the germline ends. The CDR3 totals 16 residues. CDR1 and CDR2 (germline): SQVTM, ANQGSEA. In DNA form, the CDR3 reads TGCAGCGTTGAAGAATCGTGGACGCCGAACACCGGGGAGCTGTTTTTT. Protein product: CSVEESWTPNTGELFF.

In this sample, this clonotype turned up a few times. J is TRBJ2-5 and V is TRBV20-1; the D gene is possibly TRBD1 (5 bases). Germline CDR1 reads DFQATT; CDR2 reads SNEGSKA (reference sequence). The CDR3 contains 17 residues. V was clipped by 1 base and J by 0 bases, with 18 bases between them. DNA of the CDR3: TGCAGTGCTAGAGGGATAGCAGGGTGGTTCAACCAAGAGACCCAGTACTTC. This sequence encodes CSARGIAGWFNQETQYF.